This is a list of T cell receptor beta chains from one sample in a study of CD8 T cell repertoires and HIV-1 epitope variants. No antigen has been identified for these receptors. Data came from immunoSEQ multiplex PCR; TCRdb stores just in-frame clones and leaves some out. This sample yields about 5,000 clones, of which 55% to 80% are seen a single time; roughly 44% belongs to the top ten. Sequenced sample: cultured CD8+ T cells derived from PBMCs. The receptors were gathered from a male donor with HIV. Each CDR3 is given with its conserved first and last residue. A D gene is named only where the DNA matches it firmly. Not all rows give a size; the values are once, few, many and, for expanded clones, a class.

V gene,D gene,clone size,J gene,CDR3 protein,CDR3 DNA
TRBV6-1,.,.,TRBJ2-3,CASSEARVGTDTQYF,TGTGCCAGCAGTGAAGCAAGGGTAGGCACAGATACGCAGTATTTT
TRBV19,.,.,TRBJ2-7,CASRPENSYEQYF,TGTGCCAGTCGACCAGAGAACTCCTACGAGCAGTACTTC
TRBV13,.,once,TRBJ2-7,CASSSRLRGKEDEQYF,TGTGCCAGCAGCTCTCGTTTGAGAGGGAAGGAGGACGAGCAGTACTTC
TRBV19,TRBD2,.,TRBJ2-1,CASTMGGSTYNEQFF,TGTGCCAGTACCATGGGGGGGAGTACCTACAATGAGCAGTTCTTC
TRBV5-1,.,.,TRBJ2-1,CASSLGVYNEQFF,TGCGCCAGCAGCTTGGGTGTCTACAATGAGCAGTTCTTC
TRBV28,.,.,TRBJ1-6,CASSLPMTGSYNSPLHF,TGTGCCAGCAGTTTACCCATGACAGGCTCCTATAATTCACCCCTCCACTTT
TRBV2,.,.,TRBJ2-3,CATPRGSTDTQYF,TGTGCCACCCCCAGGGGTAGCACAGATACGCAGTATTTT
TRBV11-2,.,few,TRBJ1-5,CASSGPAGTENSNQPQHF,TGTGCCAGCAGCGGGCCGGCCGGGACGGAAAATAGCAATCAGCCCCAGCATTTT
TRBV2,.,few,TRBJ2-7,CATRSLQGFEQYF,TGTGCCACCAGGTCCCTCCAGGGCTTCGAGCAGTACTTC
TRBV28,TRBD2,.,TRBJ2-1,CASTTGTSMGNEQFF,TGTGCCAGCACCACCGGGACTAGCATGGGCAATGAGCAGTTCTTC
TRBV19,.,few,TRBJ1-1,CASSIDLDTEAFF,TGTGCCAGTAGTATAGATCTAGACACTGAAGCTTTCTTT
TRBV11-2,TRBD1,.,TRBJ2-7,CASSLEPPDRGDYEQYF,TGTGCCAGCAGCTTAGAGCCCCCGGACAGGGGAGACTACGAGCAGTACTTC
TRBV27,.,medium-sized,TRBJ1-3,CASSADGYSGNTIYF,TGTGCCAGCAGTGCGGACGGATACTCTGGAAACACCATATATTTT
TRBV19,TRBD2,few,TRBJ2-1,CASSMAGVWMDNEQFF,TGTGCCAGTAGTATGGCGGGGGTTTGGATGGACAATGAGCAGTTCTTC
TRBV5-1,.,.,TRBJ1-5,CASSQGDSPNNQPQHF,TGCGCCAGCAGCCAGGGAGACTCTCCCAACAATCAGCCCCAGCATTTT
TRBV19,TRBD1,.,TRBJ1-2,CASSIIQGANYGYTF,TGTGCCAGTAGTATCATTCAGGGGGCCAACTATGGCTACACCTTC
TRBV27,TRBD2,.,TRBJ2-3,CASTPTTTSGRSTDTQYF,TGTGCCAGCACCCCGACCACGACTAGCGGGCGTAGCACAGATACGCAGTATTTT
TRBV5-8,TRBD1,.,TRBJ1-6,CASSSYRQGAQNSPLHF,TGTGCCAGCAGCTCCTACCGTCAGGGGGCTCAGAATTCACCCCTCCACTTT
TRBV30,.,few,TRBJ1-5,CAWSPRGDQPQHF,TGTGCCTGGAGTCCCCGGGGGGATCAGCCCCAGCATTTT
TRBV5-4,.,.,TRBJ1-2,CASSLEDGYGYTF,TGTGCCAGCAGCTTGGAGGACGGCTATGGCTACACCTTC
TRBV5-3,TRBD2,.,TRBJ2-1,CARSLGSSGGYNEQFF,TGTGCCAGAAGCTTGGGATCTTCGGGGGGATACAATGAGCAGTTCTTC
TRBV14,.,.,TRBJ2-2,CASSPHPGELFF,TGTGCCAGCAGCCCCCATCCCGGGGAGCTGTTTTTT
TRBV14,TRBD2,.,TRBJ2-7,CASSQGWRTGPWGSGRLYEQYF,TGTGCCAGCAGCCAAGGGTGGAGGACGGGACCCTGGGGTAGCGGGAGACTCTACGAGCAGTACTTC
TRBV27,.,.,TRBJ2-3,CASSLYPGAPFTDTQYF,TGTGCCAGCAGTTTATACCCGGGGGCCCCCTTCACAGATACGCAGTATTTT
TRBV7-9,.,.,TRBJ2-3,CASSSIRDGTDTQYF,TGTGCCAGCAGCAGTATTCGGGACGGCACAGATACGCAGTATTTT
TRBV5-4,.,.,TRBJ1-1,CASSLGTGTEAFF,TGTGCCAGCAGCCTCGGGACGGGGACTGAAGCTTTCTTT
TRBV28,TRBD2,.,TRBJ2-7,CASSLLASGRNFNEQYF,TGTGCCAGCAGTTTACTGGCTAGCGGGAGGAATTTTAACGAGCAGTACTTC
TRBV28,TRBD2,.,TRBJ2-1,CASSILAGSEQFF,TGTGCCAGCAGTATTCTAGCGGGATCTGAGCAGTTCTTC
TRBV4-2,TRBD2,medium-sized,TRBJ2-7,CASSQAGGEQYF,TGTGCCAGCAGCCAAGCGGGGGGCGAGCAGTACTTC
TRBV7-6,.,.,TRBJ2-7,CASGPGNRYEQYF,TGTGCCAGCGGTCCAGGGAATCGGTACGAGCAGTACTTC
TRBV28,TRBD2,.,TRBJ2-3,CASSLFTLAGTDTQYF,TGTGCCAGCAGTTTATTTACCCTAGCGGGCACAGATACGCAGTATTTT
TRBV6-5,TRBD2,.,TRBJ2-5,CASSYSGTSGQETQYF,TGTGCCAGCAGTTACTCCGGGACTAGCGGCCAAGAGACCCAGTACTTC
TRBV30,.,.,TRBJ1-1,CAWDPGPGSTEAFF,TGTGCCTGGGACCCGGGCCCAGGGAGCACTGAAGCTTTCTTT
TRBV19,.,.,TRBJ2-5,CASSIVGVETQYF,TGTGCCAGTAGTATAGTAGGGGTAGAGACCCAGTACTTC
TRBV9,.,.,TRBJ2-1,CASSVESRNEQFF,TGTGCCAGCAGCGTAGAGAGTCGGAATGAGCAGTTCTTC
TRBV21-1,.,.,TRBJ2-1,CASSKVRDLLSSYNEQFF,TGTGCCAGCAGCAAAGTAAGGGACTTATTGAGCTCCTACAATGAGCAGTTCTTC
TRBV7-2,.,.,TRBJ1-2,CASSSEVGGANYGYTF,TGTGCCAGCAGCTCCGAAGTGGGGGGGGCTAACTATGGCTACACCTTC
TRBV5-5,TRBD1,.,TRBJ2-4,CASTPLGQGFENIQYF,TGTGCCAGCACCCCCCTGGGACAGGGGTTTGAAAACATTCAGTACTTC
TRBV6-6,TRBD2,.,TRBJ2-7,CASSYSGEGYEQYF,TGTGCCAGCAGTTACTCAGGGGAGGGCTACGAGCAGTACTTC
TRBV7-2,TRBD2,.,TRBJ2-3,CASSSITSGGYTDTQYF,TGTGCCAGCAGCTCAATTACTAGCGGGGGTTACACAGATACGCAGTATTTT
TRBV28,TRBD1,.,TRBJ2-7,CASSWGTGPSYEQYF,TGTGCCAGCAGCTGGGGGACAGGGCCTTCATACGAGCAGTACTTC
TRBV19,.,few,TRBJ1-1,CASSTGIRNTEAFF,TGTGCCAGTAGTACAGGGATACGGAACACTGAAGCTTTCTTT
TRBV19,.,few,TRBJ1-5,CASSIGTGMRQPQHF,TGTGCCAGTAGTATAGGCACAGGGATGCGACAGCCCCAGCATTTT
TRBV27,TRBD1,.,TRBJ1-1,CASSLGGQGNTEAFF,TGTGCCAGCAGTTTAGGAGGACAGGGGAACACTGAAGCTTTCTTT
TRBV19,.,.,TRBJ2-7,CASSERAGVDPYEQYF,TGTGCCAGTAGTGAACGAGCAGGGGTCGACCCCTACGAGCAGTACTTC
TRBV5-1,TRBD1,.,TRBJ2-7,CASSFGTAASYEQYF,TGCGCCAGCAGCTTCGGGACAGCCGCCTCCTACGAGCAGTACTTC
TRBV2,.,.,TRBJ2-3,CASRLLGADTQYF,TGTGCCAGCAGACTCTTAGGGGCAGATACGCAGTATTTT
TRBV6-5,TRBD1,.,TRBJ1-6,CASNQGARNSPLHF,TGTGCCAGCAACCAGGGGGCGCGTAATTCACCCCTCCACTTT
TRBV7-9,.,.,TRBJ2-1,CASSVTLGADEQFF,TGTGCCAGCAGCGTCACGTTGGGAGCGGATGAGCAGTTCTTC
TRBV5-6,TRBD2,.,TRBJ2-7,CASSATSGVYEQYF,TGTGCCAGCAGCGCGACTAGCGGGGTCTACGAGCAGTACTTC
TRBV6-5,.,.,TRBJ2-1,CASSYYRGLHNEQFF,TGTGCCAGCAGTTACTATCGGGGATTGCACAATGAGCAGTTCTTC
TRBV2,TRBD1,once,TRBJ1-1,CAGGRGPNTEAFF,TGCGCAGGGGGGAGGGGACCGAACACTGAAGCTTTCTTT
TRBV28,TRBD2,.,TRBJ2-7,CASSLWTSGQAYEQYF,TGTGCCAGCAGTTTATGGACTAGCGGACAGGCCTACGAGCAGTACTTC
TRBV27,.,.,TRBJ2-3,CASRFGAGRPDTQYF,TGTGCCAGCAGGTTCGGGGCGGGAAGGCCAGATACGCAGTATTTT